This TCR beta chain was recorded in a study of blood T cell repertoires in COVID-19. The overall study: The United States, Italy and Spain supplied acute and convalescent COVID-19 samples.

Per the study methods: Cell counts per sample came from amplifying reference gene primers. The table came from immunoSEQ multiplex PCR; TCRdb's copy has only in-frame clones and leaves some out. V, J and clone size were drawn from that table, and D and trimming were deduced from the DNA. Of around 220,000 clones listed, around 84% are singletons. This clone was counted between two and nine times. CDR1 and CDR2 (germline): WSHSY, SAAADI. The CDR3 has 11 residues. Trimming took 2 bases from V and 9 from J, leaving 4 bases between them. Material for sequencing was peripheral blood. The chain uses TRBV10-2 and TRBJ2-2; D unclear. This TCR came from a man aged 45-65 years with acute or convalescent COVID-19. CDR3 nucleotides: TGCGCCAGCAGTGAGGAGTGGGAGCTGTTTTTT. Its protein is CASSEEWELFF.